The rows below give T cell receptor beta chains drawn from one sample of a study of shared clonotypes between healthy human individuals. Profiling relied on immunoSEQ multiplex PCR, and the TCRdb table lists in-frame clones only, not all of them. There are nearly 2 million clones in the sample; over 85% occur only once, and approximately 1.2% lies in the top ten. The sequencing sample was made of naive CD8+ T cells sorted from blood. These receptors originate from a man in his late teens or twenties in good health. Both conserved end residues are part of each CDR3. D genes are given only for firm matches. Clone size is not always given. Where it is, it says once, few, many or a class for expanded clones.

D gene,J gene,clone size,V gene,CDR3 protein,CDR3 DNA
TRBD2,TRBJ2-7,.,TRBV19,CASSWAAGGYEQYF,TGTGCCAGTAGTTGGGCTGCGGGAGGTTACGAGCAGTACTTC
TRBD2,TRBJ2-7,.,TRBV27,CASSLSSGGSYEQYF,TGTGCCAGCAGTTTATCTAGCGGGGGATCCTACGAGCAGTACTTC
.,TRBJ1-6,.,TRBV9,CASSVGDVSSYNSPLHF,TGTGCCAGCAGCGTAGGAGACGTCAGCTCCTATAATTCACCCCTCCACTTT
.,TRBJ2-7,.,TRBV18,CASSPLDGSYEQYF,TGTGCCAGCTCACCACTGGACGGCTCCTACGAGCAGTACTTC
TRBD2,TRBJ2-2,.,TRBV13,CASSLGPSGLAGGPRTGELFF,TGTGCCAGCAGCTTAGGACCCTCGGGACTAGCGGGAGGGCCAAGGACCGGGGAGCTGTTTTTT
.,TRBJ1-2,.,TRBV4-1,CASSQTGTTGGYTF,TGCGCCAGCAGCCAGACAGGAACGACCGGGGGCTACACCTTC
.,TRBJ1-1,.,TRBV9,CASSVGGQGPEAFF,TGTGCCAGCAGCGTAGGAGGGCAGGGGCCTGAAGCTTTCTTT
.,TRBJ2-7,.,TRBV5-6,CASSFVASRYEQYF,TGTGCCAGCAGCTTCGTAGCCTCCCGCTACGAGCAGTACTTC
.,TRBJ1-1,.,TRBV29-1,CSVEGSKNTEAFF,TGCAGCGTTGAGGGCAGCAAGAACACTGAAGCTTTCTTT
.,TRBJ2-5,.,TRBV6-5,CASSPHNRVETQYF,TGTGCCAGCAGTCCACACAACAGGGTAGAGACCCAGTACTTC
TRBD1,TRBJ2-7,.,TRBV7-8,CASSLGTGDPYEQYF,TGTGCCAGCAGCTTGGGGACAGGGGATCCCTACGAGCAGTACTTC
.,TRBJ1-1,once,TRBV28,CASSLRGLDTEAFF,TGTGCCAGCAGTCTCAGGGGTTTAGACACTGAAGCTTTCTTT
.,TRBJ1-1,.,TRBV9,CASSVDEAMNTEAFF,TGTGCCAGCAGCGTAGATGAAGCCATGAACACTGAAGCTTTCTTT
.,TRBJ2-2,.,TRBV11-1,CASSPGAGELFF,TGTGCCAGCAGCCCCGGGGCCGGGGAGCTGTTTTTT
.,TRBJ1-1,.,TRBV25-1,CASSEWADSTEAFF,TGTGCCAGCAGTGAATGGGCGGACAGTACTGAAGCTTTCTTT
.,TRBJ1-6,.,TRBV25-1,CASSDDLGGSPLHF,TGTGCCAGCAGTGACGACCTAGGAGGCTCACCCCTCCACTTT
.,TRBJ1-1,.,TRBV5-1,CASSLGWGLNTEAFF,TGCGCCAGCAGCTTGGGTTGGGGACTAAACACTGAAGCTTTCTTT
.,TRBJ1-2,.,TRBV4-1,CASSQEGLYGYTF,TGCGCCAGCAGCCAAGAGGGGCTCTATGGCTACACCTTC
.,TRBJ2-7,.,TRBV5-6,CASSAGSAYEQYF,TGTGCCAGCAGCGCCGGGTCTGCCTACGAGCAGTACTTC